This TCR beta chain was profiled in a study of T cell clones after liver transplantation. There are 13 residues in the CDR3. Germline V gene sequence: CDR1 MNHEY, CDR2 SMNVEV (reference sequence). Between the trimmed V and J ends, which lost 3 bases and 2 bases, there was a span of 8 bases. Some clones are missing from TCRdb's copy, which holds only in-frame ones; the method was immunoSEQ multiplex PCR. The sample comprises around 19,000 clones, over 70% of which are singletons, and over 10% rests with the top ten. The genes are TRBV27 and TRBJ2-7, with D possibly TRBD2 on 5 matching bases. This clonotype was obtained from a human donor who received a liver transplant. The sequencing used CD8+ T cells from blood, collected before liver transplant. CDR3 bases: TGTGCCAGCAGTTTCAGCGGAACCTACGAGCAGTACTTC. This sequence encodes CASSFSGTYEQYF.